The 21 T cell receptor beta chains below come from one sample, sequenced in a study of cytomegalovirus exposure and HLA in healthy donors. The study ran its PCR with 60 Vbeta and 13 Jbeta primers. Libraries were prepared by immunoSEQ multiplex PCR; TCRdb keeps only in-frame clonotypes and omits some of them. The sample has over 100,000 clones, about 80% seen once. Material: PBMCs. These receptors originate from a woman aged 35 to 49 in good health and CMV-seronegative.

This chain links TRBV27 with TRBJ2-3; 8 bases map to TRBD2. The ends lost 2 bases at V and 3 bases at J; junction bases unmatched: 13. The CDR3 has 18 amino acids. Germline CDR1 MNHEY, CDR2 SMNVEV (reference sequence). CDR3 region: CASSLDGRADGGTDTQYF. The CDR3 DNA sequence: TGTGCCAGCAGTTTAGACGGGAGGGCCGACGGAGGGACAGATACGCAGTATTTT.

This clone has a handful of counts. The chain uses TRBV28 and TRBJ2-7; a weak D match, TRBD1 (6 bases). The germline V gene encodes CDR1 MDHEN and CDR2 SYDVKM. The ends were cut back, 4 bases at V and 0 bases at J, with 13 bases in the middle. The CDR3 loop spans 15 amino acids. The DNA of the CDR3 is TGTGCCAGCAGTTCGGGACAAGGGGGCTCCTACGAGCAGTACTTC. It yields the protein CASSSGQGGSYEQYF.

This sequence joins TRBV9 and TRBJ2-5; TRBD2 matches at 15 bases. The germline V gene has CDR1 SGDLS and CDR2 YYNGEE. The trim removed 4 bases at V and 2 bases at J, leaving 3 bases unmatched. The CDR3 is 16 residues long. CDR3 nucleotide sequence: TGTGCCAGCAGCATCGGACTAGCGGGAGGGCAAGAGACCCAGTACTTC. Its protein product is CASSIGLAGGQETQYF.

This chain uses TRBV5-1 with TRBJ1-5; 7 bases are a match to TRBD1. J gave up 6 bases and V 1 base, and 7 bases lay outside the gene matches. The CDR3 is 15 amino acids. CDR1 and CDR2 from the germline V gene are SGHRS and YFSETQ. CDR3 nucleotides: TGCGCCAGCAGCTTGACGACAGGGATGGGTCAGCCCCAGCATTTT. Encoded protein: CASSLTTGMGQPQHF.

The gene calls are TRBV7-2 and TRBJ2-7; perhaps TRBD1 as D (5 bases). Trimming stripped 3 bases from V and 5 bases from J, with 14 bases between. Germline assignment: CDR1 SGHTA and CDR2 FQGNSA. The CDR3 loop spans 14 amino acids. The CDR3 region is CASSLDTLRDEQYF. The CDR3 DNA reads TGTGCCAGCAGCTTGGACACCCTTAGGGACGAGCAGTACTTC. The complete variable domain, with remaining parts taken from reference TRBV7-2 and TRBJ2-7, reads GAGVSQSPSNKVTEKGKDVELRCDPISGHTALYWYRQSLGQGLEFLIYFQGNSAPDKSGLPSDRFSAERTGGSVSTLTIQRTQQEDSAVYLCASSLDTLRDEQYFGPGTRLTVT.

The chain combines TRBV7-8 with TRBJ2-3, with a tentative D call TRBD1 (6 bases). Germline V gene sequence: CDR1 SGHVS, CDR2 FQNEAQ. The CDR3 runs to 16 residues. V shed 4 bases and J shed 5 bases, with 19 bases lying between them. The CDR3 reads CASSSGEDAFRDTQYF. The CDR3 DNA reads TGTGCCAGCAGCTCAGGGGAAGACGCCTTTAGAGATACGCAGTATTTT.

The chain carries TRBV7-9 and TRBJ1-3, with 7 bases that match TRBD1. Germline trimming cut 1 base from V and 3 bases from J; bases unmatched to any gene: 3. Germline V gene data show CDR1 as SEHNR and CDR2 as FQNEAQ (reference sequence). This CDR3 has 15 residues. DNA of the CDR3: TGTGCCAGCAGCTTAGAGGGGGCGGTTGGAAACACCATATATTTT. Translation: CASSLEGAVGNTIYF.

Only a few counts were recorded for this clone. The V and J genes are TRBV9 and TRBJ2-5; D might be TRBD2 (6 bases). V was shortened by 0 bases and J by 13 bases, with 16 bases between the two germline ends. Germline loops: CDR1 SGDLS, CDR2 YYNGEE. This CDR3 is 13 amino acids long. CDR3 coding DNA: TGTGCCAGCAGCGTAGGCCCCGAGGAGGGCCGGTACTTC. Residues: CASSVGPEEGRYF.

V is TRBV15 and J is TRBJ2-1; TRBD2 matches 8 bases. Germline V CDR1 and CDR2: LNHNV, YYDKDF (reference sequence). The CDR3 is 12 residues long. V shed 0 bases and J 15 bases; nucleotides not matched to a gene: 4. The CDR3 DNA is TGTGCCACCAGCAGAGAGGCGGGAGGCGCGTTCTTC. This encodes CATSREAGGAFF.

CDR3 loop: CASSSGGTEAFF. In DNA, the CDR3 is TGTGCCAGCAGTTCGGGAGGTACTGAAGCTTTCTTT. V and J are TRBV28 and TRBJ1-1; the D is unclear. V lost 4 bases and J lost 5, with 8 bases in between. CDR1 and CDR2 (germline): MDHEN, SYDVKM. This CDR3 has 12 amino acids. Filled out from reference TRBV28 and TRBJ1-1, the complete variable domain reads DVKVTQSSRYLVKRTGEKVFLECVQDMDHENMFWYRQDPGLGLRLIYFSYDVKMKEKGDIPEGYSVSREKKERFSLILESASTNQTSMYLCASSSGGTEAFFGQGTRLTVV.

This clone was seen more than once but under ten times. This chain connects TRBV4-3 to TRBJ2-2; D remains ambiguous. CDR1 is LGHNA, CDR2 YSLEER, per germline. The CDR3 runs 15 residues. V lost 2 bases and J 6 bases, leaving 13 bases between the germline ends. The CDR3 sequence is CASSQNPARSGELFF. The CDR3 DNA is TGCGCCAGCAGCCAAAACCCCGCGAGGTCCGGGGAGCTGTTTTTT.

The chain has TRBV7-9 and TRBJ1-1; 7 bases are shared with TRBD1. This CDR3 is 13 amino acids long. With V trimmed by 6 bases and J by 0 bases, 1 base remained unmatched. Germline CDR1 and CDR2: SEHNR and FQNEAQ (reference sequence). CDR3 DNA sequence: TGTGCCAGCAGTACAGGGGTGAACACTGAAGCTTTCTTT. It translates to CASSTGVNTEAFF. Filled out from reference TRBV7-9 and TRBJ1-1, the complete variable domain reads DTGVSQNPRHKITKRGQNVTFRCDPISEHNRLYWYRQTLGQGPEFLTYFQNEAQLEKSRLLSDRFSAERPKGSFSTLEIQRTEQGDSAMYLCASSTGVNTEAFFGQGTRLTVV.

This chain uses TRBV5-4 with TRBJ2-5; 7 nucleotides align to TRBD2. The J segment lost 4 bases and the V segment lost 0 bases, leaving 3 bases of the junction unmatched. The CDR3 contains 14 residues. CDR1 SGHNT and CDR2 YYREEE come from the germline V gene (reference sequence). This CDR3 is CASSLELALETQYF. Written as DNA, the CDR3 is TGTGCCAGCAGCTTGGAACTAGCGTTAGAGACCCAGTACTTC.

Points on this clone: The junction departs from the called germline gene at one end, perhaps through a read error. The V and J genes are TRBV5-8 and TRBJ2-1; D is unresolved. CDR3 length: 11 residues. CDR1 and CDR2 (germline): SGHTS, YDEGEE. The DNA for the CDR3 is TGTGCCAGCAGCTCCGACAATGAGCAGTTCTTC. Translated: CASSSDNEQFF.

This rearrangement joins TRBV13 to TRBJ2-3, with D possibly being TRBD1 (7 bases). Looked up from germline, CDR1 is PRHDT and CDR2 is FYEKMQ (reference sequence). V was pared by 4 bases and J by 1 base, with 15 bases between. The CDR3 spans 16 residues. The DNA of the CDR3 is TGTGCCAGCAGCTCTGGGGGGACAGACGGCACAGATACGCAGTATTTT. Translation: CASSSGGTDGTDTQYF.

J is TRBJ2-1 and V is TRBV4-3, with 10 bases identical to TRBD2. Germline V lookup: CDR1 LGHNA, CDR2 YSLEER. J was trimmed by 8 bases and V by 3 bases; bases with no gene match: 7. This CDR3 comprises 15 residues. CDR3 region: CASSHQRGGVYEQFF. The CDR3 DNA reads TGCGCCAGCAGCCACCAGCGGGGGGGGGTTTATGAGCAGTTCTTC.

J is TRBJ2-7 and V is TRBV18; D may be TRBD2 (5 bases). The germline V gene has CDR1 KGHSH and CDR2 LQKENI. V gave up 2 bases and J gave up 3 bases, with 14 bases separating them. The CDR3 runs to 15 residues. CDR3 DNA: TGTGCCAGCTCACCAATGGGGAGCCTCAGCTACGAGCAGTACTTC. It is translated as CASSPMGSLSYEQYF. Based on the CDR3 plus reference TRBV18 and TRBJ2-7, the full variable domain is NAGVMQNPRHLVRRRGQEARLRCSPMKGHSHVYWYRQLPEEGLKFMVYLQKENIIDESGMPKERFSAEFPKEGPSILRIQQVVRGDSAAYFCASSPMGSLSYEQYFGPGTRLTVT.

The V call is TRBV7-3, the J call TRBJ2-1; TRBD2 might be the D (6 bases). The CDR3 length is 14 residues. Germline V CDR1 and CDR2: SGHTA, FQGTGA. Trimming left V 3 bases short and J 6 bases short, with 12 bases between. The CDR3 nucleotides read TGTGCCAGCAGCTTTTTCGGGAGCCTCAATGAGCAGTTCTTC. Amino acids: CASSFFGSLNEQFF.

Only a few counts were recorded for this clone. This chain links TRBV7-3 with TRBJ1-2; D is unclear. Germline loops: CDR1 SGHTA, CDR2 FQGTGA. V lost 1 base and J lost 7, with 10 bases in between. This CDR3 comprises 13 residues. For the CDR3, the DNA is TGTGCCAGCAGCTTAAGAGGAAAGATTGGCTACACCTTC. Translation gives CASSLRGKIGYTF.

CDR3 in amino acids: CASSYSGGQGQTVQYF. The CDR3 nucleotides are TGTGCCAGCAGTTACTCAGGGGGACAGGGGCAAACCGTGCAGTACTTC. This chain joins TRBV6-5 and TRBJ2-7, with 10 bases lining up with TRBD1. This CDR3 has 16 amino acids. With 0 bases clipped from V and 9 bases from J, the junction kept 11 bases outside the gene matches. CDR1 is MNHEY and CDR2 is SVGAGI in the germline V gene.

The CDR3 is CASSLLGTGGGNQPQHF. DNA for the CDR3: TGTGCCAGCAGTTTACTCGGGACAGGGGGGGGCAATCAGCCCCAGCATTTT. This sequence joins TRBV27 and TRBJ1-5, with 11 positions matching TRBD1. The V and J ends lost 2 bases and 2 bases, in that order; junction bases with no gene match: 5. CDR3 size: 17 residues. CDR1 is MNHEY, CDR2 SMNVEV, per germline (reference sequence).